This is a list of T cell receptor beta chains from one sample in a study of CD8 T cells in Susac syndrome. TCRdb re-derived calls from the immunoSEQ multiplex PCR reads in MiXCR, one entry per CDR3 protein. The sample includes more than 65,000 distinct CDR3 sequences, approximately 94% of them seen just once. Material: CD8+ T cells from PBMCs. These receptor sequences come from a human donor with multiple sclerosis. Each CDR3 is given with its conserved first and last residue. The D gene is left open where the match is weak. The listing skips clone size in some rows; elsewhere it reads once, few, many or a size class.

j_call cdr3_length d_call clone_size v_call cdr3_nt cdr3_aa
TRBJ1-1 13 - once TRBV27 TGTGCCAGCAGTTTCGGACAGCATTATGAAGCTTTCTTT CASSFGQHYEAFF
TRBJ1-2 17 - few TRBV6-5 TGTGCCAGCAGTTATGGACCGACGCCATCTTCTAACTATGGCTACACCTTC CASSYGPTPSSNYGYTF
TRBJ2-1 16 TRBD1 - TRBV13 TGTGCCAGCAGCTTAGTTCGGGACAGGGGGCTCGATGAGCAGTTCTTC CASSLVRDRGLDEQFF
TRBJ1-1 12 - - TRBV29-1 TGCAGCGTTGAACCCGGGCGAGGGGAAGCTTTCTTT CSVEPGRGEAFF
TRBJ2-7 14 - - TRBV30 TGTGCCTGGAGTGATCCAAATCGCTCCTACGAGCAGTACTTC CAWSDPNRSYEQYF
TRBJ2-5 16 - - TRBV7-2 TGTGCCAGCAGCCAGAACATATACGAGCTGGGAGAGACCCAGTACTTC CASSQNIYELGETQYF
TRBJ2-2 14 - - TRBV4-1 TGCGCCAGCAGCCAAGCCCGTGGCACCGGGGAGCTGTTTTTT CASSQARGTGELFF
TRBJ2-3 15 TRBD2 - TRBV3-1 TGTGCCAGCAGCCGGACTAGCGACCCCACAGATACGCAGTATTTT CASSRTSDPTDTQYF
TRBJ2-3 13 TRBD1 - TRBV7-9 TGTGCCAGCAGCCCGACAGGGGCAGATACGCAGTATTTT CASSPTGADTQYF
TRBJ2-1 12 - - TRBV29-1 TGCAGCGTTGGGACCTTATCCAATGAGCAGTTCTTC CSVGTLSNEQFF
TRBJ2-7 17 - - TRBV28 TGTGCCAGCAGTCCCCCGGACAGCTCTGAAACCAACTACGAGCAGTACTTC CASSPPDSSETNYEQYF
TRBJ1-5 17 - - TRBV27 TGTGCCAGCAGTTTAAATGCGGGGGGGGGCAGCAATCAGCCCCAGCATTTT CASSLNAGGGSNQPQHF
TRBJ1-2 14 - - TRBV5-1 TGCGCCAGCACCACTGGGACGGCGGAGTATGGCTACACCTTC CASTTGTAEYGYTF
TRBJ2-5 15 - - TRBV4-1 TGCGCCAGCAGCCAAGATCGCTCAGGACAAGAGACCCAGTACTTC CASSQDRSGQETQYF
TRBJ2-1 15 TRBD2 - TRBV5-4 TGTGCCAGCAGCCCCCTCGCCCGGGGGGAGACTGAGCAGTTCTTC CASSPLARGETEQFF
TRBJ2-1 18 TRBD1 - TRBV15 TGTGCCACCAGCACTACTCTGACAGGGGCAAGCTCCTACAATGAGCAGTTCTTC CATSTTLTGASSYNEQFF
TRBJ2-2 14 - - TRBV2 TGTGCCAGCAGTCAGACAGTGAACACCGGGGAGCTGTTTTTT CASSQTVNTGELFF